This TCR beta chain was sequenced in a study of lymphopenia after photon versus proton radiotherapy (dated by TCRdb to 2018 to 2020). Regarding the complete study: The immunological effects of photon versus proton radiation therapy were compared in patients with gastrointestinal tumors who developed high-grade lymphopenia. The 20 patients in the cohort had gastrointestinal tumors, were treated with either photon or proton therapy, and subsequently developed lymphopenia. The study aimed to characterize how the two radiation modalities differ in their impact on the immune system. Beyond this particular receptor, the publication reports: After the lymphocyte count nadir, photon-treated repertoires showed oligoclonal expansion, especially of CD8+ Temra cells, which drove the drop in diversity. Across the cohort, an inverse correlation was found between a larger post-nadir drop in TCR diversity and overall survival time among patients who died. The survival association was examined only in patients who died, and the authors described better survival with proton therapy as a possibility, not as a demonstrated result. During treatment, patients who received photon therapy lost naive T cells and TCR diversity and gained effector/memory populations, whereas patients who received proton therapy remained relatively stable.

In regard to this clone: The antigen it recognizes is unknown. The input lacks base qualities; no much larger clone sits a single base away.

The CDR3 goes from the cysteine to the phenylalanine over 13 residues. Kept here is only the CDR3 DNA, which spans 39 bases and is read in frame from base 1. V is pared back by 6 bases and J by 1 base, with 9 bases lying between the germline termini. In the germline V gene, CDR1 corresponds to MDHEN and CDR2 to SYDVKM. Receptors were amplified or captured by the immunoSEQ multiplex PCR assay. Alongside multiparametric flow cytometry, deep sequencing of rearranged TCR beta loci was used to profile the T cell repertoires. TCRdb re-hosts the immuneACCESS table, in-frame sequences only. Its copies lack some clones; in the studies checked, an unresolved V gene accounts for under half of them, and the cause for the rest is not known. Counted in this sample were 150,000 to 200,000 clones; around nine tenths of them appeared once. The ten largest clones add up to about 4.3% of the sample.

Specimen: peripheral blood, collected from a patient treated with photon-based radiotherapy. The sequence derives from a man between 45 and 60 years old with gastric cancer. This chain is built from TRBV28 and TRBJ1-1, with an unclear D gene assignment. The DNA sequence follows: TGTGCCAGCAGCTTGCCCAGGAACACTGAAGCTTTCTTT. It specifies CASSLPRNTEAFF.